A selection of T cell receptor beta chains follows, all from one sample in a study of T cell responses to AZD1222 COVID-19 vaccine. Clones were read by immunoSEQ multiplex PCR, and TCRdb kept only the in-frame ones, dropping some. The data show some 85,000 clones, with roughly 87% seen just once and about 23% held by the top ten. The specimen comprised peripheral blood, sampled on day 0 of AZD1222 vaccination. The receptor source for this set is an adult in good health. Both conserved end residues are part of each CDR3. D genes are given only for firm matches. Size tells how often a clone was seen (once, few, many) or the class of an expanded clone, and some rows leave it out.

.,14,TRBJ1-5,.,TRBV2,CASSRAKGNQPQHF,TGTGCCAGCAGTCGGGCCAAAGGCAATCAGCCCCAGCATTTT
.,20,TRBJ2-4,.,TRBV19,CASSTSESHSLKEAKNIQYF,TGTGCCAGTAGTACCTCCGAGAGTCACTCATTAAAGGAAGCCAAAAACATTCAGTACTTC
.,13,TRBJ2-1,.,TRBV7-2,CASSSLGGAEQFF,TGTGCCAGCAGCTCTCTGGGGGGCGCTGAGCAGTTCTTC
.,15,TRBJ2-7,TRBD2,TRBV3-1/TRBV3-2,CASSLRLAVTYEQYF,TGTGCCAGCAGCCTTAGACTAGCGGTTACCTACGAGCAGTACTTC
.,15,TRBJ1-2,.,TRBV6-5,CASRSTPDAAYGYTF,TGTGCCAGCAGATCCACCCCGGACGCAGCCTATGGCTACACCTTC
.,15,TRBJ2-1,.,TRBV10-2,CASMETGLSYNEQFF,TGCGCCAGCATGGAAACGGGACTCTCCTACAATGAGCAGTTCTTC
once,15,TRBJ2-7,.,TRBV7-2,CASSSDSSLGREQYF,TGTGCCAGCAGCTCCGACAGTTCCCTGGGTCGCGAGCAGTACTTC
.,14,TRBJ1-3,.,TRBV6-2/TRBV6-3,CASSLDVSGNTIYF,TGTGCCAGCAGTTTGGATGTCTCTGGAAACACCATATATTTT
.,12,TRBJ1-2,TRBD1,TRBV27,CASRALGQADTF,TGTGCCAGCAGAGCGTTGGGACAGGCTGACACCTTC
.,15,TRBJ2-7,.,TRBV21-1,CASSTRVWACYEQYF,TGTGCCAGCAGCACGAGGGTCTGGGCGTGCTACGAGCAGTACTTC
once,17,TRBJ2-5,.,TRBV15,CATSRVKRLPPQGTQYF,TGTGCCACCAGCAGAGTCAAGAGGCTCCCTCCACAGGGGACCCAGTACTTC
once,15,TRBJ1-3,.,TRBV11-2,CASSFTGSDGNTIYF,TGTGCCAGCAGCTTTACAGGGTCGGACGGAAACACCATATATTTT
.,15,TRBJ1-2,.,TRBV19,CASSTTGDFNYGYTF,TGTGCCAGTAGTACTACAGGAGACTTTAACTATGGCTACACCTTC
.,14,TRBJ2-3,.,TRBV29-1,CSVDLGRYTDTQYF,TGCAGCGTTGACCTTGGCCGATACACAGATACGCAGTATTTT
.,19,TRBJ2-1,TRBD2,TRBV7-2,CASSLDLGLGEGNYNEQFF,TGTGCCAGCAGCTTAGATTTGGGGTTGGGGGAGGGGAATTACAATGAGCAGTTCTTC
.,14,TRBJ1-5,.,TRBV4-3,CASSQDPGDQPQHF,TGCGCCAGCAGCCAAGATCCGGGAGATCAGCCCCAGCATTTT
.,13,TRBJ2-7,.,TRBV12-3/TRBV12-4,CASSLSWAYEQYF,TGTGCCAGCAGCCTCTCATGGGCCTACGAGCAGTACTTC
.,15,TRBJ2-7,.,TRBV3-1/TRBV3-2,CASSPSGLLSYEQYF,TGTGCCAGCAGCCCCTCCGGACTCCTCTCCTACGAGCAGTACTTC
few,15,TRBJ2-3,.,TRBV10-1,CASSDRQGVLDTQYF,TGCGCCAGCAGTGATAGGCAGGGTGTACTCGATACGCAGTATTTT
.,15,TRBJ2-7,.,TRBV5-1,CASSHLGPVSYEQYF,TGCGCCAGCAGCCACCTGGGACCTGTCTCCTACGAGCAGTACTTC
.,13,TRBJ2-7,TRBD2,TRBV7-3,CASSLLAGDEQYF,TGTGCCAGCAGCTTACTGGCGGGAGACGAGCAGTACTTC
.,13,TRBJ1-2,.,TRBV6-2/TRBV6-3,CASSGLGGYGYTF,TGTGCCAGCAGTGGCTTAGGGGGCTATGGCTACACCTTC
.,11,TRBJ2-7,.,TRBV2,CASSEVYEQYF,TGTGCCAGCAGTGAAGTCTACGAGCAGTACTTC
.,13,TRBJ1-5,TRBD1,TRBV19,CASSREGAQPQHF,TGTGCCAGTAGTAGGGAGGGGGCTCAGCCCCAGCATTTT
.,16,TRBJ2-1,TRBD1,TRBV3-1/TRBV3-2,CASSQARQGPHNEQFF,TGTGCCAGCAGCCAAGCCCGACAGGGGCCCCACAATGAGCAGTTCTTC
once,17,TRBJ2-3,TRBD1,TRBV27,CASRAARDSSSTDTQYF,TGTGCCAGCCGTGCCGCTCGGGACAGTTCTAGCACAGATACGCAGTATTTT
.,14,TRBJ2-7,TRBD2,TRBV27,CASSQGLALGEQYF,TGTGCCAGCAGCCAGGGACTAGCCCTGGGCGAGCAGTACTTC
.,16,TRBJ2-1,.,TRBV14,CASSPGKVWVYNEQFF,TGTGCCAGCAGCCCAGGGAAGGTTTGGGTCTACAATGAGCAGTTCTTC
.,18,TRBJ2-1,TRBD2,TRBV14,CASSQDERWAGGYNEQFF,TGTGCCAGCAGCCAAGATGAACGGTGGGCGGGGGGATACAATGAGCAGTTCTTC
.,15,TRBJ2-6,.,TRBV19,CASSLLISGANVLTF,TGTGCCAGTAGCCTCCTTATCTCTGGGGCCAACGTCCTGACTTTC
.,13,TRBJ1-2,TRBD1,TRBV24-1,CATSESDRGGYTF,TGTGCCACCAGTGAATCGGACAGGGGAGGCTACACCTTC
.,17,TRBJ1-5,.,TRBV27,CASSLAGGAGSNQPQHF,TGTGCCAGCAGTTTAGCTGGGGGTGCTGGGAGCAATCAGCCCCAGCATTTT
.,13,TRBJ2-7,.,TRBV18,CASSPPAGHEQYF,TGTGCCAGCTCACCTCCCGCGGGCCACGAGCAGTACTTC
once,16,TRBJ2-7,TRBD2,TRBV10-3,CAIGSGRALSSYEQYF,TGTGCCATCGGAAGCGGGAGGGCCTTGAGTTCCTACGAGCAGTACTTC
.,14,TRBJ2-7,.,TRBV6-2/TRBV6-3,CASSYGPATYEQYF,TGTGCCAGCAGTTATGGGCCGGCGACCTACGAGCAGTACTTC
once,13,TRBJ1-5,.,TRBV7-8,CASSLDGNQPQHF,TGTGCCAGCAGCTTAGATGGTAACCAGCCCCAGCATTTT
.,14,TRBJ1-3,.,TRBV30,CAWSGLGGGNTIYF,TGTGCCTGGAGTGGGCTCGGGGGTGGAAACACCATATATTTT
.,12,TRBJ2-7,.,TRBV27,CASRPLYGEQYF,TGTGCCAGCAGGCCCTTATACGGCGAGCAGTACTTC
.,13,TRBJ2-3,.,TRBV14,CASSQKTSDTQYF,TGTGCCAGCAGCCAGAAGACATCAGATACGCAGTATTTT
.,12,TRBJ1-1,.,TRBV30,CAWSWGPTEAFF,TGTGCCTGGAGCTGGGGGCCGACTGAAGCTTTCTTT
.,13,TRBJ1-2,.,TRBV7-3,CASSLDSNYGYTF,TGTGCCAGCAGCTTAGATTCGAACTATGGCTACACCTTC
.,15,TRBJ1-2,.,TRBV5-6,CASSLGLGRKDGYTF,TGTGCCAGCAGCTTGGGGCTCGGGAGGAAGGATGGCTACACCTTC
few,15,TRBJ1-2,.,TRBV28,CASSQAGGAHYGYTF,TGTGCCAGCAGTCAAGCCGGCGGGGCGCACTATGGCTACACCTTC
.,14,TRBJ1-1,.,TRBV7-9,CASSLTPKHTEAFF,TGTGCCAGCAGCTTGACACCCAAGCACACTGAAGCTTTCTTT
few,15,TRBJ1-1,.,TRBV6-5,CASSSPKAGDTEAFF,TGTGCCAGCAGTAGCCCCAAGGCAGGAGACACTGAAGCTTTCTTT
once,15,TRBJ2-3,.,TRBV9,CASSVGAGGTDTQYF,TGTGCCAGCAGCGTAGGGGCAGGGGGCACAGATACGCAGTATTTT
.,15,TRBJ1-3,.,TRBV5-8,CASSLGQRSGNTIYF,TGTGCCAGCAGCTTGGGACAGCGCTCTGGAAACACCATATATTTT
.,15,TRBJ2-7,TRBD1,TRBV3-1/TRBV3-2,CASSPRGQGAYEQYF,TGTGCCAGCAGCCCCAGAGGACAGGGGGCCTACGAGCAGTACTTC
.,11,TRBJ1-1,.,TRBV4-1,CASSQNREAFF,TGCGCCAGCAGCCAAAACAGGGAAGCTTTCTTT
.,14,TRBJ2-2,.,TRBV3-1/TRBV3-2,CASSHDGNTGELFF,TGTGCCAGCAGCCATGACGGGAACACCGGGGAGCTGTTTTTT